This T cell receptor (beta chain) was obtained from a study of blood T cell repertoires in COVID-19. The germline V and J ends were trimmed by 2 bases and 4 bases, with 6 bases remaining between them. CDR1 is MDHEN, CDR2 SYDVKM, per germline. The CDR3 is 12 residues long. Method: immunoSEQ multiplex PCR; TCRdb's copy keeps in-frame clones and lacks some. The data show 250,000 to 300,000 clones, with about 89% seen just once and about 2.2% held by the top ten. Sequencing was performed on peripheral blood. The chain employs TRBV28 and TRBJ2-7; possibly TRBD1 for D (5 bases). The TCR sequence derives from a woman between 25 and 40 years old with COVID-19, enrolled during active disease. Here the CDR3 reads CASSLRGYEQYF. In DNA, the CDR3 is TGTGCCAGCAGTTTAAGGGGATACGAGCAGTACTTC.